Presented here are 3 T cell receptor beta chains from one specimen sequenced in a study of OX40 agonist ivuxolimab in advanced cancers. The repertoire was sequenced with immunoSEQ multiplex PCR; TCRdb's copy has only in-frame clones and lacks some. The table lists about 110,000 clones, 75% to 95% of them singletons, with roughly 0.66% in the top ten. Here the sequenced sample was CD4+ or CD8+ T cells sorted from blood, taken in a trial of the OX40 agonist ivuxolimab. These receptors all come from an adult with an advanced solid tumor such as melanoma, head and neck, liver or kidney cancer.

This rearrangement joins TRBV5-7 to TRBJ1-2, with 8 bases aligning to TRBD1. TRBV5-7 is flagged as an ORF with uncertain function. The CDR3 is 15 amino acids. Trimming at V came to 2 bases and at J to 3 bases, leaving 6 bases not matched to a gene. CDR3 sequence (DNA): TGTGCCAGCAGCTTAGGACAGGGAGGTCACTATGGCTACACCTTC. Translated: CASSLGQGGHYGYTF.

The chain is built from TRBV6-6 and TRBJ1-6; D is unclear. The CDR3 sequence is 14 residues long. CDR1 and CDR2 (germline): MNHNY, SVGAGI (reference sequence). V lost 3 bases and J 3 bases, leaving 6 bases between the germline ends. The CDR3 loop is CASSYFLYNSPLHF. The CDR3 DNA sequence: TGTGCCAGCAGTTATTTTCTCTATAATTCACCCCTCCACTTT.

The chain links TRBV25-1 to TRBJ2-2, with D perhaps TRBD2 (5 bases). CDR1 and CDR2 from the germline V gene are MGHDK and SYGVNS. This CDR3 spans 15 amino acids. Trimming took off 1 base at V and 2 bases at J, with 8 bases between the two ends. The CDR3 spells CASSELGENTGELFF. DNA for the CDR3: TGTGCCAGCAGTGAATTGGGAGAAAACACCGGGGAGCTGTTTTTT.